This T cell receptor beta chain stems from a study of blood T cell repertoires in COVID-19. Across the whole study: Sites across the United States, Italy and Spain contributed samples from acute and convalescent COVID-19. PBMCs, B-cell-depleted T cells, or T cells provided the cDNA or gDNA that made up the material.

Original processing notes: Reference gene primer amplification gave estimated nucleated cell counts. TCRdb's table, derived via immunoSEQ multiplex PCR, lists solely in-frame clones and lacks some. D and trimming come from the DNA, and the V and J calls and clone size come from that table. The data contain over 60,000 clones, 60% to 80% of them singletons. Germline trimming cut 7 bases from V and 5 bases from J; bases unmatched to any gene: 6. The CDR3 runs to 14 residues. The V gene's germline CDR1 is SGHTA and CDR2 FQGTGA. The sequence derives from an elderly man with active or convalescent COVID-19. The rearrangement links TRBV7-3 to TRBJ1-1; 11 nucleotides agree with TRBD1. Sequenced sample: peripheral blood. The CDR3 here is CASIRTGGRTEAFF. CDR3 nucleotides: TGTGCCAGCATCCGGACAGGGGGCCGTACTGAAGCTTTCTTT.